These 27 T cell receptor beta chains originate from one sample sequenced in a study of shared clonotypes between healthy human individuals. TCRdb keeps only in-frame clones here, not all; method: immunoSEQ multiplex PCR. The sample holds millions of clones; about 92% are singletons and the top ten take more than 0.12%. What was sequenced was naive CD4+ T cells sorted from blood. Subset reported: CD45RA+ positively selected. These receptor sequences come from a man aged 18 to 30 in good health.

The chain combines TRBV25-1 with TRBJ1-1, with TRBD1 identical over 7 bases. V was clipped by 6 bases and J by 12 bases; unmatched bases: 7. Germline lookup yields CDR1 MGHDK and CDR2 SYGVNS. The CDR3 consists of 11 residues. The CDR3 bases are TGTGCCAGCAGCGACAGGGCGATGACTTTCTTT. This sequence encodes CASSDRAMTFF.

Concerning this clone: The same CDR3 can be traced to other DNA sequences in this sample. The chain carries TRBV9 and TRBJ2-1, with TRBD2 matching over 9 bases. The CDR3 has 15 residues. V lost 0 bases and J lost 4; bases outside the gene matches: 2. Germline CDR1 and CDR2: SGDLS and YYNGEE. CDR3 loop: CASSVVAGAYNEQFF. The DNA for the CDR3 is TGTGCCAGCAGCGTAGTAGCGGGGGCGTACAATGAGCAGTTCTTC.

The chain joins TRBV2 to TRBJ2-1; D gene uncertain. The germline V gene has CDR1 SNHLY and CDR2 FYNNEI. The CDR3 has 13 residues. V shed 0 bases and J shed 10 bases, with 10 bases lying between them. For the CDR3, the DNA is TGTGCCAGCAGTGAAGCGCTTCTAGGGGAGCAGTTCTTC. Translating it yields CASSEALLGEQFF.

CDR3 sequence: CAISVGVSGGYTF. DNA of the CDR3: TGTGCCATCAGTGTCGGGGTTTCAGGGGGCTACACCTTC. This chain connects TRBV10-3 to TRBJ1-2, with D possibly being TRBD1 (5 bases). The CDR3 extends over 13 amino acids. Germline loops: CDR1 ENHRY, CDR2 SYGVKD. Trimming took off 4 bases at V and 8 bases at J, with 14 bases between the two ends.

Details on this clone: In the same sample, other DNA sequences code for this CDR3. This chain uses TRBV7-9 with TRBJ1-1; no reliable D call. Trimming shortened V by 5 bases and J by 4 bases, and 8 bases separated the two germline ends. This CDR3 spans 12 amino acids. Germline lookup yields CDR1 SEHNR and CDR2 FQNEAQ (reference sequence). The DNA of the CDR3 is TGTGCCAGCAGCCGGGGAGGCACTGAAGCTTTCTTT. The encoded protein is CASSRGGTEAFF. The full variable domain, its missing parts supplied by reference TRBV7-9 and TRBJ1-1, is DTGVSQNPRHKITKRGQNVTFRCDPISEHNRLYWYRQTLGQGPEFLTYFQNEAQLEKSRLLSDRFSAERPKGSFSTLEIQRTEQGDSAMYLCASSRGGTEAFFGQGTRLTVV.

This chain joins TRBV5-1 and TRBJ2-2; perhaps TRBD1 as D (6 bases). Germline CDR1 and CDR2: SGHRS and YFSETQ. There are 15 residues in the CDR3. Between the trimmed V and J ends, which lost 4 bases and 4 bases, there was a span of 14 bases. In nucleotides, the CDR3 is TGCGCCAGCAGCATGGACAGTACGGGCACCGGGGAGCTGTTTTTT. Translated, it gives CASSMDSTGTGELFF. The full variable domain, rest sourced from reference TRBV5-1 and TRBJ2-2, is KAGVTQTPRYLIKTRGQQVTLSCSPISGHRSVSWYQQTPGQGLQFLFEYFSETQRNKGNFPGRFSGRQFSNSRSEMNVSTLELGDSALYLCASSMDSTGTGELFFGEGSRLTVL.

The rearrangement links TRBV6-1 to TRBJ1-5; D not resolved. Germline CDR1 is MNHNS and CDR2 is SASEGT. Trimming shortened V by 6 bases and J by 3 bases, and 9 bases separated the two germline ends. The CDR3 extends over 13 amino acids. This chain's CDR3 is CASRGNLNQPQHF. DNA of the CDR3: TGTGCCAGCAGGGGGAACCTCAATCAGCCCCAGCATTTT.

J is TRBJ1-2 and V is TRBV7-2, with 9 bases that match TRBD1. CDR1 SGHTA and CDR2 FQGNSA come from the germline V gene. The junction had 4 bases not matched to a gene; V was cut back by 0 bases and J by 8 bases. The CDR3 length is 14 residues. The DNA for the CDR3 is TGTGCCAGCAGCTTAGCAGGGGACAGGGTCGGCTACACCTTC. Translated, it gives CASSLAGDRVGYTF.

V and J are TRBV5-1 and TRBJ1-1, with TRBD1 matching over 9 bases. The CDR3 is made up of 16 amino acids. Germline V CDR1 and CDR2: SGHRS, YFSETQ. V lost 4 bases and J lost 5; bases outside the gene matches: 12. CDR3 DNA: TGCGCCAGCAGCACAATCGGATCGGGACAGGGAACTGAAGCTTTCTTT. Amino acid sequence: CASSTIGSGQGTEAFF.

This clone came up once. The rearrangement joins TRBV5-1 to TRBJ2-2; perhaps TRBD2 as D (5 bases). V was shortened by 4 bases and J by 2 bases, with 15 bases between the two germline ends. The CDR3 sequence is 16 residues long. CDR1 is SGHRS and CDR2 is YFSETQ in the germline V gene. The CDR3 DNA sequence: TGCGCCAGCAGCCCGAGTTTGGGGAGCAACACCGGGGAGCTGTTTTTT. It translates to CASSPSLGSNTGELFF.

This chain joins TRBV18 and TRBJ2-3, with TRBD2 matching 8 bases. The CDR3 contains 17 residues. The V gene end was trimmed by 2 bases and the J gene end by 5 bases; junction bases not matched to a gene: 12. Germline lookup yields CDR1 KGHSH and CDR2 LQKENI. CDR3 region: CASSPILSSGSIDTQYF. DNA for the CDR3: TGTGCCAGCTCACCAATTCTCTCCAGCGGGAGTATAGATACGCAGTATTTT.

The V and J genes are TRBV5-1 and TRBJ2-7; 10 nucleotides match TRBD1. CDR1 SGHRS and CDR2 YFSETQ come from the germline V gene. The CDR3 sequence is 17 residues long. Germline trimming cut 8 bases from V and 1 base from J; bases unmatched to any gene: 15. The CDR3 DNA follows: TGCGCCAGTACCCCCGGGACAGGGGCTAGCGGGTCCTACGAGCAGTACTTC. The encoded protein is CASTPGTGASGSYEQYF.

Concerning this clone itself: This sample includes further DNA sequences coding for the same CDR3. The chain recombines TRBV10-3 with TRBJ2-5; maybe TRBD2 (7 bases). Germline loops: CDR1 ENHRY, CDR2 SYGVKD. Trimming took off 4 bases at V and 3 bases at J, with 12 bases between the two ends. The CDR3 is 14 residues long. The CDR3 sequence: CAISGGGREETQYF. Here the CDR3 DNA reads TGTGCCATCAGTGGGGGGGGCAGAGAAGAGACCCAGTACTTC.

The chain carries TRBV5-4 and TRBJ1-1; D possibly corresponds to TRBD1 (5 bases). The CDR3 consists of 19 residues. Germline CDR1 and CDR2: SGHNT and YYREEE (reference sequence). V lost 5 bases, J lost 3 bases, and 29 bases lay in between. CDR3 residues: CASRRYSGKAGGTDTEAFF. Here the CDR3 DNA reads TGTGCCAGCAGACGTTATTCAGGCAAAGCTGGGGGTACGGACACTGAAGCTTTCTTT.

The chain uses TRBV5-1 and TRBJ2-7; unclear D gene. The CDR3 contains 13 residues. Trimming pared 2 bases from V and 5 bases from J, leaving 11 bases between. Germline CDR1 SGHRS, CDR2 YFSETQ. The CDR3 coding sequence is TGCGCCAGCAGCTTCTGGACCATTGACGAGCAGTACTTC. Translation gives CASSFWTIDEQYF.

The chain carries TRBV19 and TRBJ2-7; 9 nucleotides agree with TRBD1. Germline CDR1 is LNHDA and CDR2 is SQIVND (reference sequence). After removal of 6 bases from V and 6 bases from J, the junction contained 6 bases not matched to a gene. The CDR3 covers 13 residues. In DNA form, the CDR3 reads TGTGCCAGTAGACCGGGACAGGGCGGCGAGCAGTACTTC. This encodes CASRPGQGGEQYF.

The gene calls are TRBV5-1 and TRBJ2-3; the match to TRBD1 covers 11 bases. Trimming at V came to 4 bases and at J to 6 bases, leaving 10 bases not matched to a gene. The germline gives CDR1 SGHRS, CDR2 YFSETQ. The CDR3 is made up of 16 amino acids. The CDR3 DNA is TGCGCCAGCAGCCTCCAAGGACAGGGGGCAGGGGATACGCAGTATTTT. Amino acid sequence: CASSLQGQGAGDTQYF.

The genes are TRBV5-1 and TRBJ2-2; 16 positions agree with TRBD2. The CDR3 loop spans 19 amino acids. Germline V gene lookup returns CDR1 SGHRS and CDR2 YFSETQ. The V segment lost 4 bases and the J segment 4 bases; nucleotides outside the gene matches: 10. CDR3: CASSPGTSGGAVFTGELFF. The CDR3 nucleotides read TGCGCCAGCAGCCCCGGGACTAGCGGGGGGGCCGTGTTCACCGGGGAGCTGTTTTTT.

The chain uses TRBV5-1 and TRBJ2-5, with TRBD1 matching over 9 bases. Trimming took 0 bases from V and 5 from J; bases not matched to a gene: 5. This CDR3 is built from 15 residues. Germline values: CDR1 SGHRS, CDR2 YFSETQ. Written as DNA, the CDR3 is TGCGCCAGCAGCTTGGGGACAGGGGTAAGGGAGACCCAGTACTTC. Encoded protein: CASSLGTGVRETQYF.

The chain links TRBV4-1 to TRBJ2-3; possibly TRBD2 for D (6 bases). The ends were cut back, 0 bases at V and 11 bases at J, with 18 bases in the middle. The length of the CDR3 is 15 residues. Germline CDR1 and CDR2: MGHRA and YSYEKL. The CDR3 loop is CASSQEAGSGGMQYF. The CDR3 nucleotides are TGCGCCAGCAGCCAAGAAGCCGGTAGCGGTGGGATGCAGTATTTT.

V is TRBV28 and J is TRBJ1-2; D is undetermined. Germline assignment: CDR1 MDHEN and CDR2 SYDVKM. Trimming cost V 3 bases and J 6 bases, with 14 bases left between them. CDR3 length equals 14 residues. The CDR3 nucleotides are TGTGCCAGCAGTTTCGGGAAGGCTGTCGATGGCTACACCTTC. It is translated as CASSFGKAVDGYTF.

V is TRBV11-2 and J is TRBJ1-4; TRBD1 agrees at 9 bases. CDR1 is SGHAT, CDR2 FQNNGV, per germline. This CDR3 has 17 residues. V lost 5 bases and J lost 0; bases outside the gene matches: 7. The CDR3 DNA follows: TGTGCCAGCAGCCCGCCCCGACAGGGGGCAACTAATGAAAAACTGTTTTTT. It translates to CASSPPRQGATNEKLFF.

The CDR3 DNA reads as TGTGCCAGCAGTCTAGGACAGGGCGAGCAGTACTTC. Its translation: CASSLGQGEQYF. J is TRBJ2-7 and V is TRBV28; 8 positions match TRBD1. The V gene's germline CDR1 is MDHEN and CDR2 SYDVKM. Losses at the gene ends were 5 bases for V and 6 bases for J; bases not matched to a gene: 3. This CDR3 spans 12 amino acids.

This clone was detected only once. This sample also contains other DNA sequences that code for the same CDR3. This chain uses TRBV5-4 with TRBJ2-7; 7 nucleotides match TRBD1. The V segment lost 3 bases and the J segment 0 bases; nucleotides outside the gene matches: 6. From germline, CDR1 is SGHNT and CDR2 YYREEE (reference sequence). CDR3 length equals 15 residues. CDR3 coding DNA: TGTGCCAGCAGCTCCCCGGGACAGTCCTCCTACGAGCAGTACTTC. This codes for CASSSPGQSSYEQYF.

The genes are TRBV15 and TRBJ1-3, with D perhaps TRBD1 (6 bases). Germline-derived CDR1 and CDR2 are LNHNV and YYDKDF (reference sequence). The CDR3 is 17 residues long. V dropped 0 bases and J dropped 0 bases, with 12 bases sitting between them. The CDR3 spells CATSRDPTRGSGNTIYF. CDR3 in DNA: TGTGCCACCAGCAGAGATCCGACCAGGGGCTCTGGAAACACCATATATTTT.

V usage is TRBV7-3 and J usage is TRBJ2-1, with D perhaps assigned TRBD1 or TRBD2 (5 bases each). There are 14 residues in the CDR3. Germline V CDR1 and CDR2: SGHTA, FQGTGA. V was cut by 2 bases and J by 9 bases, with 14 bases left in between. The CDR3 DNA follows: TGTGCCAGCAGCTTAGATCGGGGCCGAGGTGAGCAGTTCTTC. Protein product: CASSLDRGRGEQFF.

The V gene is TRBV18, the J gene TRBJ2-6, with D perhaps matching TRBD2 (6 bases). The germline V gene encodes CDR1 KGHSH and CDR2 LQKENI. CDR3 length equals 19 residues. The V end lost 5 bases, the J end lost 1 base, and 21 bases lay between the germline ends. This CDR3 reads CASSAPASLGGSGANVLTF. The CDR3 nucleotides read TGTGCCAGCTCAGCTCCGGCTTCTCTGGGGGGTTCTGGGGCCAACGTCCTGACTTTC. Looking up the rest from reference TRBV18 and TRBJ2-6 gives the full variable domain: NAGVMQNPRHLVRRRGQEARLRCSPMKGHSHVYWYRQLPEEGLKFMVYLQKENIIDESGMPKERFSAEFPKEGPSILRIQQVVRGDSAAYFCASSAPASLGGSGANVLTFGAGSRLTVL.